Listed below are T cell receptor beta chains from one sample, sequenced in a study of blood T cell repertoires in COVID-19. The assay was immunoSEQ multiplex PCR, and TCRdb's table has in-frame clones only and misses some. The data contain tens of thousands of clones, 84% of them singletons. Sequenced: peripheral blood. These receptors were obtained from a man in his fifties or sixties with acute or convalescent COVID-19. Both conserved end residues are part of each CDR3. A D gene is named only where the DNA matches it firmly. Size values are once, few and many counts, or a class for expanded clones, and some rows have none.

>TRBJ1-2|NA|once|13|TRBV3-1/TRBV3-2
CASSRAGANGYTF
TGTGCCAGCAGCCGGGCGGGGGCGAATGGCTACACCTTC
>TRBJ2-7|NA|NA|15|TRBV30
CAWSSRGARSYEQYF
TGTGCCTGGAGTTCCAGGGGCGCCCGCTCCTACGAGCAGTACTTC
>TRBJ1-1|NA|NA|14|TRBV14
CASSHGRWGTEAFF
TGTGCCAGCAGCCACGGGAGGTGGGGCACTGAAGCTTTCTTT
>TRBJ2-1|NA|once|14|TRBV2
CASILGQGRNEQFF
TGTGCCAGCATTCTCGGGCAGGGGCGCAATGAGCAGTTCTTC
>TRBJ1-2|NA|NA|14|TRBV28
CASSLPGQTGGTQF
TGTGCCAGCAGTCTTCCCGGCCAAACCGGCGGGACCCAGTTC
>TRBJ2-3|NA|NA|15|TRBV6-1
CASSEKGRYTDTQYF
TGTGCCAGCAGTGAGAAAGGGAGATACACAGATACGCAGTATTTT
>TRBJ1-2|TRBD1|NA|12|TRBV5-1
CASSLGTGAYTF
TGCGCCAGCAGCTTGGGGACAGGGGCCTACACCTTC
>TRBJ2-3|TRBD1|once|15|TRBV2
CASGQGQGSIDTQYF
TGTGCCAGCGGACAGGGACAGGGGTCCATAGATACGCAGTATTTT
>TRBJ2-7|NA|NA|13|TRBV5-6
CASSLDTSYEQYF
TGTGCCAGCAGCTTGGACACCTCCTACGAGCAGTACTTC
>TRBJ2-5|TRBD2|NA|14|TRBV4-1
CASSQTRDYRTQYF
TGCGCCAGCAGCCAAACGAGGGACTACAGGACCCAGTACTTC
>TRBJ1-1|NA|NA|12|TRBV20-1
CSASQWSTEAFF
TGCAGTGCTAGTCAGTGGAGCACTGAAGCTTTCTTT
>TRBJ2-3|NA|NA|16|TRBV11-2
CASSPGWAGGKDTQYF
TGTGCCAGCAGCCCTGGATGGGCAGGGGGGAAAGATACGCAGTATTTT
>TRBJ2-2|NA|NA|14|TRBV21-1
CASSSITFSGELFF
TGTGCCAGCAGCAGTATAACATTCAGCGGGGAGCTGTTTTTT
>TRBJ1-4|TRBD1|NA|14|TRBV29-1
CSVQEGAYGEKLFF
TGCAGCGTTCAAGAGGGGGCGTACGGTGAAAAACTGTTTTTT
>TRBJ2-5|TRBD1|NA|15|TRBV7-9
CASRTTTDRGETQYF
TGTGCCAGCAGAACCACAACTGACAGGGGTGAGACCCAGTACTTC
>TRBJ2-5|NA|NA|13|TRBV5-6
CASSLFLAETQYF
TGTGCCAGCAGCTTGTTCTTGGCAGAGACCCAGTACTTC
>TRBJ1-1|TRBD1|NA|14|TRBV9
CASSVTQQGAEAFF
TGTGCCAGCAGCGTAACTCAACAGGGGGCTGAAGCTTTCTTT
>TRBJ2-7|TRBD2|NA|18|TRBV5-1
CASSLVGTSGGMTYEQYF
TGCGCCAGCAGCTTGGTCGGGACTAGCGGGGGGATGACCTACGAGCAGTACTTC
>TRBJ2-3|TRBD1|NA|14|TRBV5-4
CASSLNRGADTQYF
TGTGCCAGCAGCCTGAACAGGGGTGCAGATACGCAGTATTTT
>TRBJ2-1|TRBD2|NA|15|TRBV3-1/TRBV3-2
CASSLGTSGGNEQFF
TGTGCCAGCAGCCTTGGGACTAGCGGGGGGAATGAGCAGTTCTTC